One and the same sample provided the 5 T cell receptor beta chains below, sequenced in a study of cytomegalovirus exposure and HLA in healthy donors. 60 Vbeta and 13 Jbeta primers were used in PCR. The table came from immunoSEQ multiplex PCR; TCRdb's copy has only in-frame clones and leaves some out. The sample includes about 200,000 clones, 80% to 90% of them seen just once. The sequencing input was PBMCs. These TCRs come from a woman between 25 and 40 years old in good health and CMV-seronegative.

The sample holds a few counts of this clone. The genes are TRBV6-1 and TRBJ2-3; perhaps TRBD1 as D (5 bases). The CDR3 covers 12 residues. The V gene lost 6 bases and the J gene lost 4 bases, with 8 bases spanning the gap. Per germline, CDR1 MNHNS and CDR2 SASEGT. CDR3 nucleotides: TGTGCCAGCAGGGGGCATTCAGATACGCAGTATTTT. This gives the protein CASRGHSDTQYF.

V gene TRBV5-1 combines with J gene TRBJ2-1; 8 nucleotides line up with TRBD1. J gave up 7 bases and V 4 bases, and 7 bases lay outside the gene matches. The CDR3 runs 14 residues. CDR1 is SGHRS, CDR2 YFSETQ, per germline. The CDR3 DNA sequence: TGCGCCAGCAGCCCACGGACAGGGATTAATGAGCAGTTCTTC. Its translation is CASSPRTGINEQFF.

The sample holds a few counts of this clone. V is TRBV28 and J is TRBJ1-1; 7 nucleotides agree with TRBD1. In germline, CDR1 is MDHEN, CDR2 SYDVKM. V was pared by 5 bases and J by 1 base, with 13 bases of the junction left unmatched. This CDR3 spans 17 amino acids. The CDR3 loop is CASSPPPSGQKNTEAFF. CDR3 nucleotide sequence: TGTGCCAGCAGTCCCCCCCCTTCGGGACAGAAGAACACTGAAGCTTTCTTT.

This clone has more than one count but fewer than ten. The V call is TRBV5-1, the J call TRBJ2-7; maybe TRBD2 (5 bases). This CDR3 spans 14 amino acids. With 0 bases removed from V and 6 bases from J, the gap between germline ends came to 13 bases. CDR1 is SGHRS and CDR2 is YFSETQ in the germline V gene. This CDR3 reads CASSLDAGWGEQYF. The CDR3, as DNA: TGCGCCAGCAGCTTGGACGCGGGTTGGGGCGAGCAGTACTTC.

The DNA for the CDR3 is TGCGCCAGCAGCCTGGGAGGGATGGGCGGAAATCAGCCCCAGCATTTT. Its translation is CASSLGGMGGNQPQHF. The V and J genes are TRBV5-1 and TRBJ1-5, with D unresolved. CDR1 is SGHRS, CDR2 YFSETQ, per germline. V lost 4 bases and J lost 4, with 18 bases in between. This CDR3 has 16 residues.